This T cell receptor (beta chain) is drawn from a study of T cells in Graves' hyperthyroidism and ophthalmopathy. Study-level information: Initial diagnosis, before any treatment, was when peripheral blood was collected. Whole-study findings and limits: A model of 13 V-J pairs discriminated ophthalmopathy from stable hyperthyroidism. Most thyroid clonotypes that were expanded above 0.001 also turned up in blood.

This CDR3 contains 14 residues. Germline CDR1 SNHLY, CDR2 FYNNEI. Trimming stripped 9 bases from V and 3 bases from J, with 14 bases between. No ophthalmopathy progression within 18 months constituted stable Graves' hyperthyroidism. This clonotype appeared a few times. Its antigen is not known. What was amplified from RNA transcripts were TCR beta CDR3 regions. The HTBI set primed first-round TCR CDR3 RT-PCR. TCRdb re-derived calls from the multiplex PCR reads in MiXCR, one entry per CDR3 protein. The sample holds about 560,000 distinct CDR3 sequences, 15% to 18% seen once. This chain uses TRBV2 with TRBJ2-2, with D possibly TRBD2 on 6 matching bases. This TCR came from a woman aged 25 to 39 with Graves' hyperthyroidism. Specimen: blood. CDR3 in DNA: TGTGCCAGTAGTATCCTAGCGCACACCGGGGAGCTGTTTTTT. Its translation: CASSILAHTGELFF.